A single TCR beta chain is shown here with its context. Antigen specificity is unknown. 200 to 250 ng DNA, about 33,000 T cell genomes, went into each sorted-subset replicate PCR. The data were produced by immunoSEQ multiplex PCR, yet TCRdb's version contains in-frame clones alone and is incomplete. The repertoire holds millions of clones, with roughly 96% as singletons. This sample was taken from a study of shared clonotypes between healthy human individuals. Study outcomes and limitations: Represented diversity (both genetic and exposure-history) was limited by the small number of donors. Generation probabilities of non-shared clonotypes were lower (relative to those shared by all four donors). A few donors showed sharing of 4.5% to 5% of naive CD4 clonotypes.

The germline CDR1 and CDR2 sequences are SGHTS and YDEGEE. The CDR3 is 14 residues long. V gave up 1 base and J gave up 2 bases; unmatched junction bases: 3. V and J are TRBV5-8 and TRBJ2-7; 7 bases are shared with TRBD1. The sample consisted of naive CD4+ T cells sorted from blood. Subset noted: CD45RA+ positively selected. The sequence came from a man between 18 and 35 years old in good health. The DNA for the CDR3 is TGTGCCAGCAGCTTGTGGGACAGACCCTACGAGCAGTACTTC. It codes for CASSLWDRPYEQYF. Full variable domain (missing parts from reference TRBV5-8 and TRBJ2-7): EAGVTQSPTHLIKTRGQQATLRCSPISGHTSVYWYQQALGLGLQFLLWYDEGEERNRGNFPPRFSGRQFPNYSSELNVNALELEDSALYLCASSLWDRPYEQYFGPGTRLTVT.